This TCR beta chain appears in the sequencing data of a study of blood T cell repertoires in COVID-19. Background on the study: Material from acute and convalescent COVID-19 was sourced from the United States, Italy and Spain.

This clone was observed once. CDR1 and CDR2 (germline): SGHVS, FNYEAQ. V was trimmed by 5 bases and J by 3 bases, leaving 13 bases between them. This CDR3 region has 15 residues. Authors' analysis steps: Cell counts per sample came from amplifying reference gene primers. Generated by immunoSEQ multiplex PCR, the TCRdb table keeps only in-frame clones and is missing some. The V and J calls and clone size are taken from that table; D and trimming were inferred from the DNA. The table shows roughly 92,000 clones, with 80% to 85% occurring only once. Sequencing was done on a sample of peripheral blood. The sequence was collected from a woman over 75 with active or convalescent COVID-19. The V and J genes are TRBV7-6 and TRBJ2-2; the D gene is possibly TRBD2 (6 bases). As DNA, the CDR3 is TGTGCCAGCAGCCCTAGAGGCGGGGACACCGGGGAGCTGTTTTTT. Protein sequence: CASSPRGGDTGELFF.